This entry lists 18 T cell receptor beta chains sequenced from one sample in a study of blood T cell repertoires in COVID-19. Clones were read by immunoSEQ multiplex PCR, and TCRdb kept only the in-frame ones, dropping some. There are about 400,000 clones in the sample; around nine tenths occur only once, and about 3% lies in the top ten. Source material: peripheral blood. The origin of the receptors is a human donor in a cohort sampled during active COVID-19.

This clone was seen a handful of times. The V gene is TRBV7-6, the J gene TRBJ2-7, with 9 bases that match TRBD1. Germline V gene lookup returns CDR1 SGHVS and CDR2 FNYEAQ. The V and J ends lost 5 bases and 2 bases, in that order; junction bases with no gene match: 13. This CDR3 is built from 17 residues. CDR3: CASSVRGTQGAAYEQYF. DNA for the CDR3: TGTGCCAGCAGCGTACGCGGAACACAGGGGGCGGCCTACGAGCAGTACTTC.

The chain links TRBV5-6 to TRBJ2-7; 9 bases align to TRBD1. This CDR3 comprises 15 residues. V shed 5 bases, J shed 5 bases, and the junction held 11 bases outside the gene matches. The germline CDR1 and CDR2 sequences are SGHDT and YYEEEE. The CDR3 DNA reads as TGTGCCAGCAGTCCTGCGGACAGGGGAAAACACGAGCAGTACTTC. This codes for CASSPADRGKHEQYF.

V is TRBV14 and J is TRBJ2-1, with TRBD2 matching over 12 bases. Germline V gene lookup returns CDR1 SGHDN and CDR2 FVKESK. V shed 1 base, J shed 7 bases, and the junction held 5 bases outside the gene matches. This CDR3 comprises 16 residues. This chain's CDR3 is CASSQGTSGVTNEQFF. The DNA for the CDR3 is TGTGCCAGCAGCCAAGGGACTAGCGGGGTAACAAATGAGCAGTTCTTC.

V usage is TRBV7-2 and J usage is TRBJ1-2, with 9 bases that match TRBD1. Unmatched junction bases numbered 11, after V lost 3 bases and J lost 9 bases. Germline loops: CDR1 SGHTA, CDR2 FQGNSA. CDR3 length equals 15 residues. DNA of the CDR3: TGTGCCAGCAGCTTCGGACAGGGGACCTATAATCGCTACACCTTC. Translated: CASSFGQGTYNRYTF.

The J gene is TRBJ2-5, the V gene TRBV5-5; D may be TRBD2 (5 bases). CDR1 is SGHKS, CDR2 YYEKEE, per germline (reference sequence). The CDR3 covers 15 residues. V was trimmed by 4 bases and J by 0 bases, leaving 13 bases between them. CDR3 loop: CASSRGSYNQETQYF. Here the CDR3 DNA reads TGTGCCAGCAGCAGAGGGAGCTATAACCAAGAGACCCAGTACTTC. Full variable domain (remainder filled in from reference TRBV5-5 and TRBJ2-5): DAGVTQSPTHLIKTRGQQVTLRCSPISGHKSVSWYQQVLGQGPQFIFQYYEKEERGRGNFPDRFSARQFPNYSSELNVNALLLGDSALYLCASSRGSYNQETQYFGPGTRLLVL.

The CDR3 DNA follows: TGCAGCGTTGTAATCAGGGGCGATCCCGGGGAGCTGTTTTTT. Protein: CSVVIRGDPGELFF. The J gene is TRBJ2-2, the V gene TRBV29-1; a weak D match, TRBD1 (6 bases). Germline loops: CDR1 SQVTM, CDR2 ANQGSEA. This CDR3 is built from 14 residues. V lost 4 bases and J 6 bases, leaving 15 bases between the germline ends.

The genes are TRBV27 and TRBJ1-2, with a tentative D call TRBD1 (5 bases). Between the trimmed V and J ends, which lost 4 bases and 0 bases, there was a span of 15 bases. CDR1 and CDR2 (germline): MNHEY, SMNVEV (reference sequence). CDR3 length: 16 residues. Here the CDR3 DNA reads TGTGCCAGCAGTTCATTAGGGGAACGAGCTAACTATGGCTACACCTTC. Translation gives CASSSLGERANYGYTF.

This chain joins TRBV5-1 and TRBJ2-7, with 12 bases fitting TRBD2. The J segment lost 7 bases and the V segment lost 0 bases, leaving 8 bases of the junction unmatched. CDR3 length: 16 residues. CDR1 is SGHRS, CDR2 YFSETQ, per germline. The CDR3 nucleotides are TGCGCCAGCAGCTTGGGGCTAGCGGGAGGGGAGCTGGAGCAGTACTTC. Translation gives CASSLGLAGGELEQYF.

The chain carries TRBV6-6 and TRBJ2-5; possibly TRBD1 for D (5 bases). Germline-derived CDR1 and CDR2 are MNHNY and SVGAGI (reference sequence). Trimming left V 2 bases short and J 4 bases short, with 11 bases between. This CDR3 comprises 14 residues. The CDR3 spells CASSYRAGIETQYF. The CDR3 nucleotides read TGTGCCAGCAGTTACAGGGCAGGGATAGAGACCCAGTACTTC.

The chain is built from TRBV3-1 (or the pseudogene TRBV3-2) and TRBJ2-7; 7 bases are shared with TRBD1. J gave up 4 bases and V 4 bases, and 7 bases lay outside the gene matches. Germline loops: CDR1 LGHDT, CDR2 YNNKEL (reference sequence). CDR3 size: 14 residues. CDR3 bases: TGTGCCAGCAGCCCAGGGGACAGTCAGTACGAGCAGTACTTC. This codes for CASSPGDSQYEQYF.

The chain combines TRBV18 with TRBJ2-3; 7 bases agree with TRBD2. The V segment lost 3 bases and the J segment 0 bases; nucleotides outside the gene matches: 9. Germline V CDR1 and CDR2: KGHSH, LQKENI. The CDR3 is 17 amino acids. The CDR3 is CASSPLLATTSTDTQYF. The CDR3 coding sequence is TGTGCCAGCTCACCTCTACTAGCGACGACTAGCACAGATACGCAGTATTTT.

The rearrangement uses TRBV2 and TRBJ2-1; 16 bases are a match to TRBD2. The CDR3 runs 20 residues. The junction had 20 bases not matched to a gene; V was cut back by 7 bases and J by 8 bases. The germline V gene has CDR1 SNHLY and CDR2 FYNNEI. CDR3 DNA: TGTGCCAGCATTTTCTCCGGGACTAGCGGGAGGGCCCGTAAAGTGGATGAGCAGTTCTTC. Protein sequence: CASIFSGTSGRARKVDEQFF.

The genes are TRBV19 and TRBJ1-3; possibly TRBD1 for D (5 bases). Deletions cut 6 bases from V and 0 bases from J, with 15 bases between. This CDR3 is built from 16 residues. CDR1 and CDR2 from the germline V gene are LNHDA and SQIVND (reference sequence). CDR3 sequence (DNA): TGTGCCAGTAGGGCGGTCAGGGACTACTCTGGAAACACCATATATTTT. Its translation: CASRAVRDYSGNTIYF.

The chain recombines TRBV9 with TRBJ2-3, with D possibly TRBD1 on 6 matching bases. The CDR3 is 15 amino acids. Trimming cost V 0 bases and J 0 bases, with 8 bases left between them. The germline gives CDR1 SGDLS, CDR2 YYNGEE. The CDR3 protein is CASSVDQGSTDTQYF. In nucleotides, the CDR3 is TGTGCCAGCAGCGTAGACCAGGGGAGCACAGATACGCAGTATTTT. Together with reference TRBV9 and TRBJ2-3, the CDR3 gives the full variable domain: DSGVTQTPKHLITATGQRVTLRCSPRSGDLSVYWYQQSLDQGLQFLIQYYNGEERAKGNILERFSAQQFPDLHSELNLSSLELGDSALYFCASSVDQGSTDTQYFGPGTRLTVL.

V gene TRBV29-1 combines with J gene TRBJ1-4, with 7 bases lining up with TRBD1. This CDR3 comprises 15 residues. Germline trimming cut 6 bases from V and 2 bases from J; bases unmatched to any gene: 9. Looked up from germline, CDR1 is SQVTM and CDR2 is ANQGSEA. CDR3 loop: CSVDAPGQTNEKLFF. The CDR3, as DNA: TGCAGCGTCGATGCCCCGGGACAGACTAATGAAAAACTGTTTTTT.

The CDR3 loop reads CASSMEPQETQYF. CDR3 bases: TGCGCCAGCAGCATGGAGCCTCAAGAGACCCAGTACTTC. The gene calls are TRBV5-1 and TRBJ2-5; D unresolved. V lost 4 bases and J lost 2, with 9 bases in between. Germline V CDR1 and CDR2: SGHRS, YFSETQ. The CDR3 covers 13 residues.

V usage is TRBV7-8 and J usage is TRBJ2-4; TRBD2 is a possible D gene (6 bases). Germline V gene sequence: CDR1 SGHVS, CDR2 FQNEAQ. This CDR3 region has 14 residues. The V and J ends lost 5 bases and 0 bases respectively, with 8 bases between them. The CDR3 loop reads CASSGGLAKNIQYF. CDR3 nucleotides: TGTGCCAGCAGCGGGGGGTTAGCCAAAAACATTCAGTACTTC.

The V gene is TRBV7-9, the J gene TRBJ2-3; 13 bases map to TRBD2. The CDR3 contains 16 residues. V lost 2 bases to trimming and J lost 3 bases; unmatched junction nucleotides: 2. CDR1 and CDR2 from the germline V gene are SEHNR and FQNEAQ (reference sequence). Here the CDR3 DNA reads TGTGCCAGCAGCTTAAGACTAGCGGGGGGAACAGATACGCAGTATTTT. This encodes CASSLRLAGGTDTQYF.